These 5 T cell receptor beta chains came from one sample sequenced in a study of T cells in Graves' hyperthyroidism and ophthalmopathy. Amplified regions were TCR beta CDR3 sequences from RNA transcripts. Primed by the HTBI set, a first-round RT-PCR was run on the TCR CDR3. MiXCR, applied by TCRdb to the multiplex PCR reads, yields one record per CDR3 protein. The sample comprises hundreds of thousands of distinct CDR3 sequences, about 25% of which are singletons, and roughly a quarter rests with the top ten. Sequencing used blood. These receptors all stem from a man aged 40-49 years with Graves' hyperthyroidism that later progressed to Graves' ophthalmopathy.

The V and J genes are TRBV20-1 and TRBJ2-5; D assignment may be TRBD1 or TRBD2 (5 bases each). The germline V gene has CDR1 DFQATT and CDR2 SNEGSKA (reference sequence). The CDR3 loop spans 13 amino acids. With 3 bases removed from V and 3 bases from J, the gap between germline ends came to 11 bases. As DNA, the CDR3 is TGCAGTGCTAGGGGACGGACGGAAGAGACCCAGTACTTC. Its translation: CSARGRTEETQYF.

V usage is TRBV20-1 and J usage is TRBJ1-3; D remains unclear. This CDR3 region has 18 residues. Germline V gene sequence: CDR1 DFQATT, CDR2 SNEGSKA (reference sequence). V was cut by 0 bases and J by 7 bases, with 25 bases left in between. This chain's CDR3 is CSARDPSPSGPQGNTIYF. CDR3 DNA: TGCAGTGCTAGAGATCCATCCCCATCCGGGCCTCAAGGGAACACCATATATTTT.

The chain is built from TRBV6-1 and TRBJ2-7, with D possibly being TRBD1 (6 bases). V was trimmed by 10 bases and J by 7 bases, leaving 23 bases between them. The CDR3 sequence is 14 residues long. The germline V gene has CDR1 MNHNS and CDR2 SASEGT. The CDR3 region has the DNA TGTGCCACCACCCCGACTGGACAGCCATTGGAGCAGTACTTC. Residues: CATTPTGQPLEQYF.

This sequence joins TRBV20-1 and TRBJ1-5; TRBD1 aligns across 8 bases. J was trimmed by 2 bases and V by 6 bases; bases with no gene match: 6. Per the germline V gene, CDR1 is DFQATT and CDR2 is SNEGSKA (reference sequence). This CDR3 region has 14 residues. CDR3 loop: CSARGQGGNQPQHF. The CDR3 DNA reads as TGCAGTGCCAGGGGGCAGGGGGGCAATCAGCCCCAGCATTTT.

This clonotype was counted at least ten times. CDR3 residues: CASSISSPETQYF. CDR3 in DNA: TGTGCCAGTAGTATCAGCAGCCCAGAGACCCAGTACTTC. The gene calls are TRBV19 and TRBJ2-5; D remains unclear. Germline loops: CDR1 LNHDA, CDR2 SQIVND (reference sequence). The CDR3 covers 13 residues. V lost 3 bases and J 4 bases, leaving 9 bases between the germline ends.